What follows is one TCR beta chain and its context. Its specificity is not known. The sample is drawn from a study of cytomegalovirus exposure and HLA in healthy donors. Study-level points and caveats: There were a few CMV-associated chains whose specificity for CMV antigens was confirmed in vitro. Rarity characterized most TCR sequences, yet some public TCRs appeared in many donors. When a later analysis was performed, an Asian-associated ancestry cluster reportedly had fewer N-insertions than the approximately 680-donor mean.

A multiplex PCR was run with 60 Vbeta primers and 13 Jbeta primers. Authors' processing steps: A later analysis tallied about 80 million unique TCR beta chains, around 10 million of them shared. Repertoires were generated with immunoSEQ multiplex PCR, while TCRdb's copy carries only in-frame clones and drops some. For V, J and clone size, that table is used; D and trimming come from the DNA. The sample holds roughly 180,000 clones, roughly 75% seen once. The CDR3 runs to 14 residues. V lost 6 bases, J lost 11 bases, and 17 bases lay in between. Germline CDR1 is MNHEY and CDR2 is SVGAGI. The gene calls are TRBV6-5 and TRBJ1-6, with D tentatively TRBD1 (6 bases). The sequence was obtained from a female donor in good health and CMV-seronegative. Sequencing was done on a sample of PBMCs. Here the CDR3 reads CASREQGKATPLHF. DNA of the CDR3: TGTGCCAGCAGAGAACAGGGAAAGGCAACACCCCTCCACTTT.